The clone carrying this T cell receptor beta chain was picked up a small number of times. Its antigen is undetermined. The data derive from a study of vaccination and CD4 T cells after COVID-19. Noted treatment: approximately 9-day PBMC culture with coronavirus spike peptide pools or control peptides (ViraFEST assay). Study-wide results and caveats: Although the median of SARS-CoV-2-reactive clonotypes rose from about 20 to 38, the change was not significant.

Oncomine TCR Beta short-read sequencing was applied to DNA from cultured CD4+ T cells. MiXCR, run by TCRdb on the PCR reads, gives a single entry per CDR3 protein. The data show some 13,000 distinct CDR3 sequences, 43% seen once. The sample consisted of CD4+ T cells from blood, cultured in vitro. The clonotype originates from a human donor who had recovered from COVID-19.

CDR3 nucleotide sequence: TGCAGTGCCACCGAGGGAGGGAAAGCTTTCTTT. Its protein is CSATEGGKAFF. The chain has TRBV20-1 and TRBJ1-1; no reliable D call. The CDR3 covers 11 residues. CDR1 is DFQATT and CDR2 is SNEGSKA in the germline V gene (reference sequence). The V end was cut by 6 bases, the J end by 9 bases, with 14 bases between.